This T cell receptor (beta chain) came from a study of CD8+ T cells in alopecia areata. TCR sequencing used cDNA made by reverse transcription of extracted RNA. Assay: immunoSEQ multiplex PCR; the TCRdb copy retains only in-frame clones and omits some. The sample holds around 100,000 clones, and no clone turns up only once. The CDR3 has 15 amino acids. Germline CDR1 NNHDY, CDR2 SYVADS. V lost 0 bases, J lost 2 bases, and 8 bases lay in between. A note on this clone: Gene names are the mouse ones. The read ends 4 residues early relative to the CDR3; the germline J gene fills the gap.

This sequence joins TRBV13-3 and TRBJ1-4; D call uncertain. The sequence came from a C3H/HeJ mouse with alopecia areata. The strain bears MHC haplotype H2-k. The source material was lesional skin. The chain's CDR3 is CASSDAVKSNERLFF. Incomplete CDR3 DNA: TGTGCCAGCAGTGATGCAGTGAAGTCCAACGAA.